The entry that follows covers one T cell receptor beta chain sequence. Its antigen is not identified. The source of the sample is a study of CXCR3-negative and CXCR3-positive naive CD8 T cells. Overall study results and limits: Within a donor, both naive subsets shared TRBV-TRBJ usage, unlike memory cells.

The CDR3 contains 13 residues. CDR1 and CDR2 from the germline V gene are SQVTM and ANQGSEA. With UMI labels, 5' RACE was used to prepare the TRB cDNA libraries. TCRdb reprocessed the 5' RACE reads, keeping one entry per CDR3 protein, no DNA. Its table lists about 57,000 distinct CDR3 sequences. The sequencing input was memory CD8+ T cells from blood. The clonotype was recovered from a human donor in good health. Some clones in this sample may be carry-over from other donors' samples. V is TRBV29-1 and J is TRBJ2-1. This CDR3 is CSVVLPSYNEQFF.